This TCR beta chain was documented in a study of blood T cell repertoires in COVID-19. Produced via immunoSEQ multiplex PCR; TCRdb's table is partial and in-frame only. This table holds 150,000 to 200,000 clones, around four fifths found once. This CDR3 is built from 15 residues. Germline V CDR1 and CDR2: LGHNA, YNFKEQ. After removal of 3 bases from V and 2 bases from J, the junction contained 3 bases not matched to a gene. The V and J genes are TRBV4-2 and TRBJ1-1; 10 nucleotides line up with TRBD1. The sequenced sample was peripheral blood. This clonotype was sampled from a woman in her sixties or seventies with COVID-19, enrolled during active disease. The CDR3 coding sequence is TGTGCCAGCAGCCAGGGACAGGGGACTAACACTGAAGCTTTCTTT. It specifies CASSQGQGTNTEAFF.